This TCR beta chain was captured by sequencing in a study of T-cell memory formation after mild COVID-19. Trimming stripped 1 base from V and 6 bases from J, with 5 bases between. This CDR3 contains 12 residues. Germline V lookup: CDR1 SGHTA, CDR2 FQGTGA. Study-wide results and limits: Within pre-infection memory, some responding clones were found, suggesting cross-reactive memory joined. CD8+ contracting clones occupied EMRA, while CD4+ ones occupied mainly CM and EM. Second-wave clones with a day 37 peak had unconfirmed SARS-CoV-2 specificity.

5'RACE primed at constant segments yielded TCR alpha and TCR beta cDNA libraries bearing sample barcodes and UMIs. TCRdb redid the calling of the 5' RACE reads with MiXCR, one entry per CDR3 protein. The sample has 150,000 to 200,000 distinct CDR3 sequences; roughly 17% are singletons. This clonotype was found many times. Its antigen is unknown. The chain joins TRBV7-3 to TRBJ2-3; no clear D gene. The sequenced material came from PBMCs or a T cell subset sorted from them (not recorded which). The receptor's source is an adult woman who had mild COVID-19 (a few samples of this study predate the infection). Cell type and time point are not known. CDR3 residues: CASSLRADTQYF. The CDR3 coding sequence is TGTGCCAGCAGCTTAAGGGCGGATACGCAGTATTTT.